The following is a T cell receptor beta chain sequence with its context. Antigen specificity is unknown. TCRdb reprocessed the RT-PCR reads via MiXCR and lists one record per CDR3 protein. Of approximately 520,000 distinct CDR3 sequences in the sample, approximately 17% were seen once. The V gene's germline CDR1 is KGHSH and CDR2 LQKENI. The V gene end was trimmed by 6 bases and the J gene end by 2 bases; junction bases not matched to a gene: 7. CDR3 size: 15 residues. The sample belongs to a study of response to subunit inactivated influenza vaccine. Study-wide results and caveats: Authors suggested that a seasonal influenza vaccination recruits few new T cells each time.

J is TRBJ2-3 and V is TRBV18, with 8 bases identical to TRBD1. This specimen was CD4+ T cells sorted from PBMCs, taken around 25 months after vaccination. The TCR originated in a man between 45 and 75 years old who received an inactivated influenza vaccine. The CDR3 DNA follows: TGTGCCAGCTCCCCCAGGACAGGGCCCACAGATACGCAGTATTTT. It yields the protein CASSPRTGPTDTQYF.